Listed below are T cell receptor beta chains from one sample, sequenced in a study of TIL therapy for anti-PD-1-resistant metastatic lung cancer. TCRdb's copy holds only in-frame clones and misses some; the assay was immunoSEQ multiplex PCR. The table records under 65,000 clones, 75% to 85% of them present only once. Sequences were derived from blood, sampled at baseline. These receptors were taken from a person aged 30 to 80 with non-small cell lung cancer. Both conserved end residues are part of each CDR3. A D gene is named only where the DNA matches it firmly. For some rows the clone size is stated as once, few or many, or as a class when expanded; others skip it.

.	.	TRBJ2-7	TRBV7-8	TGTGCCAGCAGCTCAGGGGCCGGTATAAGGAGCTACGAGCAGTACTTC	CASSSGAGIRSYEQYF
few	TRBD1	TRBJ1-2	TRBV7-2	TGTGCCAGCAGCTTAGCGCTAATGGACAGGGCGGTCTATGGCTACACCTTC	CASSLALMDRAVYGYTF
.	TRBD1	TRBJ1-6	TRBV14	TGTGCCAGCAGCCAAGAACAGGGGTTTCCGGATTCACCCCTCCACTTT	CASSQEQGFPDSPLHF
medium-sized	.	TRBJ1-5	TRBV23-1	TGCGCCCGTCCCAAGGGGCCCCTCCAGCTTTATAGCAATCAGCCCCAGCATTTT	CARPKGPLQLYSNQPQHF
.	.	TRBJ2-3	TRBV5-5	TGTGCCAGCAGCTTGCGAGCCCCGACATCAGATACGCAGTATTTT	CASSLRAPTSDTQYF
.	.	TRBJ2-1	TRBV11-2	TGTGCCAGCAGCTTAGAAAACTGGAGTGAGCAGTTCTTC	CASSLENWSEQFF
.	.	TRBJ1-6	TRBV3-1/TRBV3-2	TGTGCCAGCAGCCAACTCCGCACCGGGGCAGGCCAAAATTCACCCCTCCACTTT	CASSQLRTGAGQNSPLHF
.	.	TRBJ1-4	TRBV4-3	TGCGCCAGCAGCTATGATCCGGGACTAGTTAGGGAAAAACTGTTTTTT	CASSYDPGLVREKLFF
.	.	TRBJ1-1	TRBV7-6	TGTGCCAGCAGCACAGGACAGAGGAACACTGAAGCTTTCTTT	CASSTGQRNTEAFF
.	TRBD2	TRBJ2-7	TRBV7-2	TGTGCCAGCAGCGTTTACACACCGGGACTAGCGGGGGGGTACGAGCAGTACTTC	CASSVYTPGLAGGYEQYF
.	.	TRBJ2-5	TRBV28	TGTGCCAGCACTCAGTGGGGGGCCCCGGAGACCCAGTACTTC	CASTQWGAPETQYF
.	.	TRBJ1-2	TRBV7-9	TGTGCCAGCAGTCATCAGAACCGGGAAGCCCATGGCTACACCTTC	CASSHQNREAHGYTF
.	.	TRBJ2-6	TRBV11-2	TGTGCCAGCAGCTCCTCGACAGACCCATACAACGTCCTGACTTTC	CASSSSTDPYNVLTF
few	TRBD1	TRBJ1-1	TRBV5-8	TGTGCCAGCAGCGGCCGACAGGGATGGGAAGCTTTCTTT	CASSGRQGWEAFF
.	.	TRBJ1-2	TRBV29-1	TGCAGCGTTGACGGCACTAGGAATGGCTACACCTTC	CSVDGTRNGYTF
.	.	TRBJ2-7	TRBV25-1	TGTGCCAGTTCACAGGGAGTTGGCTACGAGCAGTACTTC	CASSQGVGYEQYF
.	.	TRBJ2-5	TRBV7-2	TGTGCCAGCAGCTTAGATAGTGTGGAGACCCAGTACTTC	CASSLDSVETQYF
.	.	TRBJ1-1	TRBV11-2	TGTGCCAGCAGCGTTAGCAGAGGGCAGGGAGAAGCTTTCTTT	CASSVSRGQGEAFF
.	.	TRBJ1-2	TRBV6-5	TGTGCCAGCAGTTACTCCCGACACAATAACTATGGCTACACCTTC	CASSYSRHNNYGYTF
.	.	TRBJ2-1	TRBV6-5	TGTGCCAGCAGTTCTCAGGGGAGTGAGCAGTTCTTC	CASSSQGSEQFF
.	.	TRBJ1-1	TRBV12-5	TGTGCTAGTGGTTTGGGGGGCAGGGCTTTGGAAGCTTTCTTT	CASGLGGRALEAFF
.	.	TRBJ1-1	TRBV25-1	TGTGCCAGCACCCAGAGCAGGAACACTGAAGCTTTCTTT	CASTQSRNTEAFF
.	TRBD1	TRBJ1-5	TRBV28	TGTGCCAGCACCTTTTCGACAGGGTTGAATCAGCCCCAGCATTTT	CASTFSTGLNQPQHF
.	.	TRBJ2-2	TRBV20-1	TGCAGTGCTAGTATCCGCAGTCTAGCGAACACCGGGGAGCTGTTTTTT	CSASIRSLANTGELFF
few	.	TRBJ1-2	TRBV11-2	TGTGCCAGCAGCCTTAACTATGGCTACACCTTC	CASSLNYGYTF
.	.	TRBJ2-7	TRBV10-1	TGCGCCAGCAGTGAGTCGGTGGCCGTTTTCGACGAGCAGTACTTC	CASSESVAVFDEQYF
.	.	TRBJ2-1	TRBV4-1	TGCGCCAGCAGCTCTCCCCTGGCCAGGGATCTTTGGGATGAGCAGTTCTTC	CASSSPLARDLWDEQFF
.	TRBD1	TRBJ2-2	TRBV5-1	TGCGCCAGTTCGACAGGGATGGACACCGGGGAGCTGTTTTTT	CASSTGMDTGELFF
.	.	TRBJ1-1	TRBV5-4	TGTGCCAGCAGTTATCAACAGGGTATCGCTGAAGCTTTCTTT	CASSYQQGIAEAFF
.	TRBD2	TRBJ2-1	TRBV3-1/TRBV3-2	TGTGCCAGCAGCCGGACTAGCGGGAGGGATGAGCAGTTCTTC	CASSRTSGRDEQFF
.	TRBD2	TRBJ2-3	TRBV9	TGTGCCAGCAGCGTAGGCGGACTAGAGGGGAGCACAGATACGCAGTATTTT	CASSVGGLEGSTDTQYF
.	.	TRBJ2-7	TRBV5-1	TGCGCCAGCAGCTTGGGGGCCAGTATCTACGAGCAGTACTTC	CASSLGASIYEQYF
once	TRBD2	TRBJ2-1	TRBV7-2	TGTGCCAGCAGCCCGGGACTAGGCTATAGCTCCTACAATGAGCAGTTCTTC	CASSPGLGYSSYNEQFF
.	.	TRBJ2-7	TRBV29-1	TGCAGCGTTGTCGTCCAACTTTCAGGGGAGCAGTACTTC	CSVVVQLSGEQYF
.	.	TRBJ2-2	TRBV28	TGTGCCAGCAGTTTGAAGTGGTCGGGGTATAGCGGGGAGCTGTTTTTT	CASSLKWSGYSGELFF
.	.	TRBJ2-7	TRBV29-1	TGCAGCGTTGAAGCAGGGACGGACTACGAGCAGTACTTC	CSVEAGTDYEQYF
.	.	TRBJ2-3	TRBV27	TGTGCCAGCAGTTTAGGGGAAGATACGCAGTATTTT	CASSLGEDTQYF
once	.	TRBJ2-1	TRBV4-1	TGCGCCAGCAGCGTGGTGGGGCAACTCTCCTACAATGAGCAGTTCTTC	CASSVVGQLSYNEQFF
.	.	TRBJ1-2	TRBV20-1	TGCTCCCCCTCGATTGGCTACACCTTC	CSPSIGYTF
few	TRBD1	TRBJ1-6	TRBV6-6	TGTGCCAGCAGTTACGACAGGGCAGGTTCACCCCTCCACTTT	CASSYDRAGSPLHF
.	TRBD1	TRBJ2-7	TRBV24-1	TGTGCCACCAGTGATCCCGGGACAGGGGGCCGTGGCGAGCAGTACTTC	CATSDPGTGGRGEQYF
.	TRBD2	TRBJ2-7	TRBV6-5	TGTGCCAGCACCATGACCCTAGCGGGAGGCTACGAGCAGTACTTC	CASTMTLAGGYEQYF
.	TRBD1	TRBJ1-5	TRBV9	TGTGCCAGCAGCCCGGGCAGGGGGATCGAGCCCCAGCATTTT	CASSPGRGIEPQHF
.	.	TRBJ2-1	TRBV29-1	TGCAGCGTTGAACTACAGAGCTCCTACAATGAGCAGTTCTTC	CSVELQSSYNEQFF
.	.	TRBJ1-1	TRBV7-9	TGTGCCAGCAGCTCTCCTACGGTTGAAGCTTTCTTT	CASSSPTVEAFF
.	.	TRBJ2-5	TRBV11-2	TGTGCCAGCAGCTTAGCTCCCCCAGAGACCCAGTACTTC	CASSLAPPETQYF